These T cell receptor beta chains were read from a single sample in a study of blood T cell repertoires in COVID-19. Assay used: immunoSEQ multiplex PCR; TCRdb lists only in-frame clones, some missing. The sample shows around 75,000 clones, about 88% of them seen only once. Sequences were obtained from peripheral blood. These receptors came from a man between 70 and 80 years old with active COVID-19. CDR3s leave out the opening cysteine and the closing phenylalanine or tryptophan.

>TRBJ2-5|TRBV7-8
ASSLAGGQTQY
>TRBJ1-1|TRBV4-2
ASSQDGGADMNTEAF
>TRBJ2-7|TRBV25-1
ASSRDMRDEQY
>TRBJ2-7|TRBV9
ASSVGLSGRAYEQY
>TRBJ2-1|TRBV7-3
ASSPAGGSNEQF
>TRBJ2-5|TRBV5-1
ASSAPGTQETQY
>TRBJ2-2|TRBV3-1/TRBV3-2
ASSQGGVRGTGELF
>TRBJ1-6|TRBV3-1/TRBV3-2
ASSQEGFLNSPLH
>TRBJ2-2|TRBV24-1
ATSDWGRDTGELF
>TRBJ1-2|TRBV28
ASSFASGYT
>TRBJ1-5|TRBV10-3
AIWGGANNQPQH
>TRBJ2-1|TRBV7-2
ASSMTRGPYNEQF
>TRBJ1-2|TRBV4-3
ASSQVPGNYGYT
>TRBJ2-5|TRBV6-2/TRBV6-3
ASSYGASGSQETQY
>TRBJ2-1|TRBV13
ASILRGAGKQF
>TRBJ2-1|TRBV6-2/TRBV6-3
ASSPVYRVSPDEQF
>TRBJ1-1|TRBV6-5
ASSYWAGPEAF
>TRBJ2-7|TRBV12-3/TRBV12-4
ASSLLDSYEQY
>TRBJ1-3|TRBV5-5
ASSLARTGGGNTIY
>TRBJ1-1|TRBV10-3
AISEGQGGGTEAF